The 20 T cell receptor beta chains below come from one sample, sequenced in a study of cytotoxic CD8 clonotypes in ibrutinib-treated CLL. Profiling relied on immunoSEQ multiplex PCR, and the TCRdb table lists in-frame clones only, not all of them. The sample yields about 140,000 clones, around 93% seen once. Source: PBMCs, taken after 12 months of ibrutinib treatment. Source of these receptors: a human donor with chronic lymphocytic leukemia.

This chain links TRBV28 with TRBJ1-2; D is unclear. The V end lost 2 bases, the J end lost 4 bases, and 17 bases lay between the germline ends. CDR1 and CDR2 (germline): MDHEN, SYDVKM. The CDR3 extends over 16 amino acids. In DNA form, the CDR3 reads TGTGCCAGCAGTTTAGACGGTGTACGTCCCGTCTATGGCTACACCTTC. Translation: CASSLDGVRPVYGYTF.

This clone was seen a few times. The rearrangement links TRBV28 to TRBJ2-7; D not resolved. Germline V CDR1 and CDR2: MDHEN, SYDVKM. Trimming took 2 bases from V and 5 from J, leaving 4 bases between them. This CDR3 contains 11 residues. The CDR3 nucleotides read TGTGCCAGCAGTTTAGGGGACGAGCAGTACTTC. Translated, it gives CASSLGDEQYF.

The chain employs TRBV6-4 and TRBJ1-5; D is undetermined. There are 13 residues in the CDR3. Germline V gene lookup returns CDR1 MRHNA and CDR2 SNTAGT. The ends were cut back, 8 bases at V and 9 bases at J, with 17 bases in the middle. DNA of the CDR3: TGTGCCAGCTCGTTAAGGGAGGGAGCGCCCCAGCATTTT. It is translated as CASSLREGAPQHF.

This clone has a single count. The chain recombines TRBV6-5 with TRBJ2-2, with 9 nucleotides matching TRBD2. This CDR3 contains 14 residues. From germline, CDR1 is MNHEY and CDR2 SVGAGI. V lost 4 bases to trimming and J lost 4 bases; unmatched junction nucleotides: 1. CDR3 protein: CASSSSGATGELFF. CDR3 nucleotides: TGTGCCAGCAGTTCTAGCGGGGCCACCGGGGAGCTGTTTTTT.

The J gene is TRBJ2-7, the V gene TRBV9; 7 bases are a match to TRBD2. The V gene end was trimmed by 4 bases and the J gene end by 3 bases; junction bases not matched to a gene: 7. The CDR3 extends over 14 amino acids. Germline values: CDR1 SGDLS, CDR2 YYNGEE. The CDR3 DNA reads as TGTGCCAGCAGCACACTAGGGGAGGGCTACGAGCAGTACTTC. Translated: CASSTLGEGYEQYF.

This clone was seen a single time. V usage is TRBV28 and J usage is TRBJ1-1, with D unresolved. There are 11 residues in the CDR3. V was cut by 6 bases and J by 8 bases, with 10 bases left in between. The germline V gene has CDR1 MDHEN and CDR2 SYDVKM. The CDR3 reads CASSTTTEAFF. CDR3 nucleotide sequence: TGTGCCAGCAGCACAACCACCGAAGCTTTCTTT.

This clone showed up just once. This chain links TRBV9 with TRBJ2-5; perhaps TRBD1 as D (6 bases). The CDR3 spans 14 residues. V was cut by 4 bases and J by 5 bases, with 15 bases left in between. Germline CDR1 and CDR2: SGDLS and YYNGEE. The CDR3 DNA reads as TGTGCCAGCAGCCCACAGGGTAATGCGGAGACCCAGTACTTC. Its translation: CASSPQGNAETQYF.

This chain connects TRBV28 to TRBJ1-4; D call uncertain. The germline V gene has CDR1 MDHEN and CDR2 SYDVKM. V was cut by 6 bases and J by 0 bases, with 11 bases left in between. The CDR3 sequence is 15 residues long. CDR3 coding DNA: TGTGCCAGCAGACGTGACGGGGCAACTAATGAAAAACTGTTTTTT. This translates into CASRRDGATNEKLFF.

About this clone: Other DNA sequences in the same sample also yield this CDR3. The rearrangement uses TRBV6-6 and TRBJ2-5; D unresolved. CDR3 length equals 11 residues. V lost 3 bases and J 5 bases, leaving 4 bases between the germline ends. Germline CDR1 MNHNY, CDR2 SVGAGI (reference sequence). The CDR3 reads CASSYSETQYF. DNA of the CDR3: TGTGCCAGCAGTTATTCGGAGACCCAGTACTTC.

The chain carries TRBV5-8 and TRBJ2-1; 12 bases fit TRBD2. Trimming took 5 bases from V and 0 from J; bases not matched to a gene: 6. The germline CDR1 and CDR2 sequences are SGHTS and YDEGEE. There are 17 residues in the CDR3. CDR3 sequence: CASSRGLAGLSYNEQFF. Here the CDR3 DNA reads TGTGCCAGCAGTAGAGGACTAGCGGGACTCTCCTACAATGAGCAGTTCTTC. Looking up the rest from reference TRBV5-8 and TRBJ2-1 gives the full variable domain: EAGVTQSPTHLIKTRGQQATLRCSPISGHTSVYWYQQALGLGLQFLLWYDEGEERNRGNFPPRFSGRQFPNYSSELNVNALELEDSALYLCASSRGLAGLSYNEQFFGPGTRLTVL.

The gene calls are TRBV6-1 and TRBJ2-7; 10 bases align to TRBD1. The CDR3 runs to 13 residues. Germline V gene data show CDR1 as MNHNS and CDR2 as SASEGT. The V segment lost 11 bases and the J segment 6 bases; nucleotides outside the gene matches: 10. The CDR3 here is CAHRQGAEGEQYF. The CDR3 region has the DNA TGTGCCCACCGACAGGGGGCGGAAGGCGAGCAGTACTTC.

The chain carries TRBV9 and TRBJ2-2; D perhaps matches TRBD2 (6 bases). The CDR3 sequence is 15 residues long. From germline, CDR1 is SGDLS and CDR2 YYNGEE. The ends were cut back, 0 bases at V and 7 bases at J, with 13 bases in the middle. Here the CDR3 DNA reads TGTGCCAGCAGCGTAGAGGAGTCCGGGGGCGGGGAGCTGTTTTTT. Protein sequence: CASSVEESGGGELFF.

This rearrangement joins TRBV30 to TRBJ1-3; D perhaps matches TRBD1 (6 bases). There are 12 residues in the CDR3. Trimming pared 3 bases from V and 4 bases from J, leaving 7 bases between. CDR1 is GTSNPN, CDR2 SVGIG, per germline (reference sequence). The CDR3 nucleotides read TGTGCCTGGAGGGGGGCCGGAAACACCATATATTTT. Protein: CAWRGAGNTIYF. The full variable domain, with the rest looked up from reference TRBV30 and TRBJ1-3, is SQTIHQWPATLVQPVGSPLSLECTVEGTSNPNLYWYRQAAGRGLQLLFYSVGIGQISSEVPQNLSASRPQDRQFILSSKKLLLSDSGFYLCAWRGAGNTIYFGEGSWLTVV.

The genes are TRBV7-8 and TRBJ2-6, with D unresolved. Germline V gene data show CDR1 as SGHVS and CDR2 as FQNEAQ. The CDR3 sequence is 14 residues long. Trimming took 3 bases from V and 2 from J, leaving 5 bases between them. CDR3 protein: CASSLNAGANVLTF. CDR3 DNA: TGTGCCAGCAGCTTGAACGCTGGGGCCAACGTCCTGACTTTC.

The chain joins TRBV25-1 to TRBJ2-6, with D hard to call. V was clipped by 5 bases and J by 0 bases, with 11 bases between them. The CDR3 runs 16 residues. Germline lookup yields CDR1 MGHDK and CDR2 SYGVNS. CDR3 protein: CASSKAASSGANVLTF. CDR3 in DNA: TGTGCCAGCAGTAAGGCGGCCTCCTCTGGGGCCAACGTCCTGACTTTC.

The chain carries TRBV19 and TRBJ1-2; a possible D gene is TRBD1 (6 bases). CDR3 length equals 12 residues. Trimming shortened V by 3 bases and J by 6 bases, and 8 bases separated the two germline ends. Germline V gene lookup returns CDR1 LNHDA and CDR2 SQIVND (reference sequence). The chain's CDR3 is CASSIRGDGYTF. In nucleotides, the CDR3 is TGTGCCAGTAGTATCAGGGGAGATGGCTACACCTTC. Full variable domain (remainder filled in from reference TRBV19 and TRBJ1-2): DGGITQSPKYLFRKEGQNVTLSCEQNLNHDAMYWYRQDPGQGLRLIYYSQIVNDFQKGDIAEGYSVSREKKESFPLTVTSAQKNPTAFYLCASSIRGDGYTFGSGTRLTVV.

The genes are TRBV7-2 and TRBJ1-5, with TRBD1 as a possible D gene (6 bases). CDR1 is SGHTA and CDR2 is FQGNSA in the germline V gene. The ends were cut back, 5 bases at V and 1 base at J, with 12 bases in the middle. The CDR3 is 15 residues long. As DNA, the CDR3 is TGTGCCAGCAGCGCCGGGGGGGCGAGCAATCAGCCCCAGCATTTT. Its protein product is CASSAGGASNQPQHF.

The rearrangement links TRBV9 to TRBJ1-3; D gene uncertain. Deletions cut 4 bases from V and 4 bases from J, with 12 bases between. This CDR3 comprises 14 residues. The germline V gene encodes CDR1 SGDLS and CDR2 YYNGEE. CDR3 loop: CASSPLPSGNTIYF. CDR3 DNA sequence: TGTGCCAGCAGCCCCCTGCCCTCGGGAAACACCATATATTTT.

In its sample, this clone was seen a few times. This chain connects TRBV19 to TRBJ2-5, with D possibly TRBD2 on 5 matching bases. CDR1 is LNHDA and CDR2 is SQIVND in the germline V gene (reference sequence). V was pared by 2 bases and J by 6 bases, with 13 bases between. This CDR3 is built from 14 residues. CDR3: CASSINGETKTQYF. Here the CDR3 DNA reads TGTGCCAGTAGTATAAATGGGGAGACGAAGACCCAGTACTTC.

With respect to this clone: Other nucleotide sequences in the sample specify the same CDR3. The chain has TRBV18 and TRBJ2-7; weak D call: TRBD1 (6 bases). Trimming pared 6 bases from V and 3 bases from J, leaving 9 bases between. Germline CDR1 and CDR2: KGHSH and LQKENI. CDR3 length: 12 amino acids. The CDR3 loop reads CASSQDSYEQYF. The CDR3 coding sequence is TGTGCCAGCTCGCAGGACAGCTACGAGCAGTACTTC.